This T cell receptor (beta chain) was sequenced during a study of early T cells in non-severe SARS-CoV-2 infection. This clonotype was counted a few times. TCRdb re-derived calls from the 5' RACE reads in MiXCR, one entry per CDR3 protein. The repertoire consists of 60,000 to 85,000 distinct CDR3 sequences, with 15% to 18% occurring once and the leading ten covering about 12%. This TCR was sampled from an adult who was a healthcare worker with PCR-confirmed SARS-CoV-2 infection or an uninfected control (not recorded which). Source material: whole blood.

The CDR3 DNA is TGTGCCAGCAGCTTAGGGGAAAACACCATATATTTT. Its protein is CASSLGENTIYF. The chain carries TRBV7-6 and TRBJ1-3; no clear D. V was pared by 1 base and J by 6 bases, with 4 bases between. From germline, CDR1 is SGHVS and CDR2 FNYEAQ. The CDR3 totals 12 residues.